These 10 T cell receptor beta chains came from one sample sequenced in a study of neurological immune-mediated disorders. TCRdb recomputed calls from the 5' RACE reads with MiXCR, one row per CDR3 protein. The sample consists of 40,000 to 50,000 distinct CDR3 sequences, about 2.5% of them appearing once. Sequencing was performed on PBMCs. Source of these receptors: a man aged 25-45 years with multiple sclerosis.

This clonotype was counted at least ten times. The gene calls are TRBV20-1 and TRBJ2-7; 7 bases align to TRBD1. The length of the CDR3 is 14 residues. CDR1 DFQATT and CDR2 SNEGSKA come from the germline V gene (reference sequence). With V trimmed by 0 bases and J by 0 bases, 2 bases remained unmatched. Here the CDR3 reads CSARDRGISYEQYF. The DNA of the CDR3 is TGCAGTGCTAGAGACAGGGGGATCTCCTACGAGCAGTACTTC.

There are many counts of this clonotype. This rearrangement joins TRBV20-1 to TRBJ2-7; no reliable D call. Germline loops: CDR1 DFQATT, CDR2 SNEGSKA (reference sequence). Trimming left V 4 bases short and J 9 bases short, with 25 bases between. The CDR3 contains 15 residues. The CDR3 nucleotides read TGCAGTGCTACCGAAGCGACGCGGCCCTACGAGGTGCAGTACTTC. This codes for CSATEATRPYEVQYF.

This clonotype was counted at least ten times. This sequence joins TRBV12-3 or TRBV12-4 and TRBJ1-1, with 8 bases fitting TRBD1. This CDR3 is 13 amino acids long. V gave up 2 bases and J gave up 6 bases; unmatched junction bases: 2. The CDR3 coding sequence is TGTGCCAGCAGTTTAAGACAGGGGTCTGAAGCTTTCTTT. The encoded protein is CASSLRQGSEAFF.

This clonotype was detected many times. This may be a read error, as it is one base from a much larger clone. V usage is TRBV5-1 and J usage is TRBJ1-1; 8 bases are a match to TRBD1. CDR3 length equals 14 residues. Germline CDR1 and CDR2: SGHRS and YFSETQ. V trimming: 8 bases; J trimming: 1 base; junction bases outside the gene matches: 7. CDR3 DNA: TGCGCCAGAACCGCCGGGACAGGGAACACTGAAGCTTTCTTT. It is translated as CARTAGTGNTEAFF.

In its sample, this clonotype was seen many times. This rearrangement joins TRBV25-1 to TRBJ1-1; weak D call: TRBD1 (6 bases). This CDR3 is 13 amino acids long. The V end was cut by 5 bases, the J end by 4 bases, with 11 bases between. Germline lookup yields CDR1 MGHDK and CDR2 SYGVNS. The CDR3 DNA sequence: TGTGCCAGCAGTTCCACAGGGTTCACTGAAGCTTTCTTT. Encoded protein: CASSSTGFTEAFF.

This clonotype appeared many times. The V gene is TRBV5-6, the J gene TRBJ2-5; the D is unclear. The CDR3 runs to 16 residues. Germline lookup yields CDR1 SGHDT and CDR2 YYEEEE. The V and J ends lost 4 bases and 2 bases respectively, with 18 bases between them. The CDR3 region is CASSPRWATEQETQYF. Written as DNA, the CDR3 is TGTGCCAGCAGCCCGAGGTGGGCCACTGAACAAGAGACCCAGTACTTC.

This clonotype was picked up many times. The genes are TRBV9 and TRBJ1-3; D ambiguous. V lost 4 bases, J lost 2 bases, and 13 bases lay in between. Germline CDR1 and CDR2: SGDLS and YYNGEE. This CDR3 is built from 15 residues. Written as DNA, the CDR3 is TGTGCCAGCAGCCCCCGTGGTGGTGCTGGAAACACCATATATTTT. Translated: CASSPRGGAGNTIYF.

In this sample, this clonotype turned up many times. This chain uses TRBV3-1 with TRBJ1-5; possible D gene TRBD1, 5 bases. The CDR3 length is 16 residues. Germline CDR1 is LGHDT and CDR2 is YNNKEL (reference sequence). Between the trimmed V and J ends, which lost 3 bases and 4 bases, there was a span of 16 bases. The CDR3, as DNA: TGTGCCAGCAGCCAGGGGACCGGTGGTCGGAATCAGCCCCAGCATTTT. Its protein product is CASSQGTGGRNQPQHF. Supplemented by reference TRBV3-1 and TRBJ1-5, the full variable domain reads DTAVSQTPKYLVTQMGNDKSIKCEQNLGHDTMYWYKQDSKKFLKIMFSYNNKELIINETVPNRFSPKSPDKAHLNLHINSLELGDSAVYFCASSQGTGGRNQPQHFGDGTRLSIL.

The chain is built from TRBV6-5 and TRBJ1-2; 7 bases are a match to TRBD1. V was clipped by 6 bases and J by 4 bases; unmatched bases: 14. The germline V gene encodes CDR1 MNHEY and CDR2 SVGAGI. CDR3 size: 16 residues. CDR3 DNA: TGTGCCAGCAGCGCTCCCCCAGGGGGTAGTGGCTATGGCTACACCTTC. This encodes CASSAPPGGSGYGYTF.

This clonotype was found many times. The V call is TRBV2, the J call TRBJ2-2, with D maybe TRBD1 (5 bases). The V end was cut by 7 bases, the J end by 5 bases, with 11 bases between. Germline V lookup: CDR1 SNHLY, CDR2 FYNNEI. The length of the CDR3 is 13 residues. DNA of the CDR3: TGTGCCAGCAAGACAGTATTAACCGGGGAGCTGTTTTTT. As protein: CASKTVLTGELFF.